Below, 13 T cell receptor beta chains from the same sample are listed, as sequenced in a study of T cell responses to AZD1222 COVID-19 vaccine. Repertoires were generated with immunoSEQ multiplex PCR, while TCRdb's copy carries only in-frame clones and drops some. The sample records 100,000 to 150,000 clones, around 87% being singletons. This sample comprised peripheral blood, obtained on day 0 of AZD1222 vaccination. These receptor sequences come from an adult in good health.

The rearrangement joins TRBV6-5 to TRBJ2-7; 8 bases are shared with TRBD1. The CDR3 is made up of 14 amino acids. V gave up 6 bases and J gave up 1 base; unmatched junction bases: 5. In germline, CDR1 is MNHEY, CDR2 SVGAGI. CDR3 sequence (DNA): TGTGCCAGCAGGACCCGACAGGGGTCCTACGAGCAGTACTTC. This sequence encodes CASRTRQGSYEQYF.

This chain joins TRBV5-3 and TRBJ1-1; unclear D gene. Being an ORF, TRBV5-3 has a function that is uncertain. This CDR3 region has 14 residues. Trimming cost V 0 bases and J 0 bases, with 6 bases left between them. The CDR3 DNA follows: TGTGCCAGAAGCTTGGCCGGGTTGAACACTGAAGCTTTCTTT. Its protein is CARSLAGLNTEAFF.

V usage is TRBV27 and J usage is TRBJ1-2; D is ambiguous. Trimming left V 3 bases short and J 4 bases short, with 9 bases between. CDR3 length: 13 amino acids. CDR1 and CDR2 (germline): MNHEY, SMNVEV (reference sequence). The CDR3, as DNA: TGTGCCAGCAGTTTCGGACGAGGCTATGGCTACACCTTC. It codes for CASSFGRGYGYTF.

The chain employs TRBV7-2 and TRBJ2-1, with D perhaps TRBD1 or TRBD2 (5 bases each). The CDR3 contains 15 residues. CDR1 SGHTA and CDR2 FQGNSA come from the germline V gene. The V and J ends lost 7 bases and 2 bases respectively, with 15 bases between them. This chain's CDR3 is CASTLEGRAYNEQFF. CDR3 in DNA: TGTGCCAGCACCCTAGAGGGGCGGGCCTACAATGAGCAGTTCTTC.

DNA of the CDR3: TGCAGCGTTGAGTTACAGAGCTCCTACAATGAGCAGTTCTTC. Its protein product is CSVELQSSYNEQFF. J is TRBJ2-1 and V is TRBV29-1; D not certain. Germline V gene sequence: CDR1 SQVTM, CDR2 ANQGSEA. CDR3 length: 14 residues. Trimming removed 3 bases from V and 0 bases from J, with 9 bases in between.

This clone has a single count. This chain uses TRBV5-1 with TRBJ2-3, with D unclear. Per the germline V gene, CDR1 is SGHRS and CDR2 is YFSETQ. CDR3 length equals 17 residues. The ends were cut back, 0 bases at V and 1 base at J, with 15 bases in the middle. CDR3 in amino acids: CASSLGQLSLGTDTQYF. Written as DNA, the CDR3 is TGCGCCAGCAGCTTGGGGCAATTGAGCTTAGGCACAGATACGCAGTATTTT. The full variable domain, in which reference TRBV5-1 and TRBJ2-3 provide the parts outside the CDR3, is KAGVTQTPRYLIKTRGQQVTLSCSPISGHRSVSWYQQTPGQGLQFLFEYFSETQRNKGNFPGRFSGRQFSNSRSEMNVSTLELGDSALYLCASSLGQLSLGTDTQYFGPGTRLTVL.

CDR3 DNA: TGTGCCAGTAGTATCGGGCCAGGGTGGGATAACTATGGCTACACCTTC. Translating it yields CASSIGPGWDNYGYTF. The chain couples TRBV19 to TRBJ1-2; TRBD1 is a possible D gene (5 bases). Germline V gene data show CDR1 as LNHDA and CDR2 as SQIVND (reference sequence). Trimming removed 3 bases from V and 1 base from J, with 15 bases in between. The CDR3 length is 16 residues.

The chain uses TRBV5-1 and TRBJ2-2, with D unresolved. Germline V lookup: CDR1 SGHRS, CDR2 YFSETQ. V lost 4 bases to trimming and J lost 1 base, with 8 bases between them. This CDR3 region has 14 residues. The CDR3 protein is CASSPIKNTGELFF. The CDR3 DNA follows: TGCGCCAGCAGCCCGATCAAGAACACCGGGGAGCTGTTTTTT.

Here the CDR3 DNA reads TGTGCCAGCTCAAAGACAGGCTCCTACAATGAGCAGTTCTTC. This translates into CASSKTGSYNEQFF. V is TRBV18 and J is TRBJ2-1; a weak D match, TRBD1 (6 bases). Germline CDR1 and CDR2: KGHSH and LQKENI. The CDR3 loop spans 14 amino acids. V dropped 5 bases and J dropped 0 bases, with 8 bases sitting between them.

The chain carries TRBV2 and TRBJ2-7; the D is unclear. The CDR3 runs to 14 residues. With 3 bases removed from V and 2 bases from J, the gap between germline ends came to 11 bases. Germline V gene lookup returns CDR1 SNHLY and CDR2 FYNNEI. The CDR3 here is CASSEWGYTYEQYF. DNA for the CDR3: TGTGCCAGCAGTGAGTGGGGTTACACCTACGAGCAGTACTTC. Based on the CDR3 plus reference TRBV2 and TRBJ2-7, the full variable domain is EPEVTQTPSHQVTQMGQEVILRCVPISNHLYFYWYRQILGQKVEFLVSFYNNEISEKSEIFDDQFSVERPDGSNFTLKIRSTKLEDSAMYFCASSEWGYTYEQYFGPGTRLTVT.

This chain joins TRBV5-8 and TRBJ1-5, with TRBD1 as a possible D gene (5 bases). Germline lookup yields CDR1 SGHTS and CDR2 YDEGEE. The CDR3 has 15 residues. The V and J ends lost 2 bases and 4 bases respectively, with 13 bases between them. In DNA form, the CDR3 reads TGTGCCAGCAGCTTATGGGGGAGGGAAAATCAGCCCCAGCATTTT. Translating it yields CASSLWGRENQPQHF. Together with reference TRBV5-8 and TRBJ1-5, the CDR3 gives the full variable domain: EAGVTQSPTHLIKTRGQQATLRCSPISGHTSVYWYQQALGLGLQFLLWYDEGEERNRGNFPPRFSGRQFPNYSSELNVNALELEDSALYLCASSLWGRENQPQHFGDGTRLSIL.

This chain uses TRBV5-1 with TRBJ1-2, with 10 bases identical to TRBD1. From germline, CDR1 is SGHRS and CDR2 YFSETQ. V lost 1 base to trimming and J lost 5 bases; unmatched junction nucleotides: 8. The CDR3 length is 16 residues. DNA for the CDR3: TGCGCCAGCAGCTTGTTGGGGACAGGGGACGGGTATGGCTACACCTTC. Translation gives CASSLLGTGDGYGYTF.

This clone was seen only a few times. The V gene is TRBV5-5, the J gene TRBJ1-4, with D maybe TRBD1 (6 bases). The V end lost 1 base, the J end lost 5 bases, and 9 bases lay between the germline ends. CDR1 and CDR2 (germline): SGHKS, YYEKEE (reference sequence). The CDR3 is 14 amino acids. The CDR3 sequence: CASSLRQGNEKLFF. Here the CDR3 DNA reads TGTGCCAGCAGCTTGCGCCAGGGGAATGAAAAACTGTTTTTT.